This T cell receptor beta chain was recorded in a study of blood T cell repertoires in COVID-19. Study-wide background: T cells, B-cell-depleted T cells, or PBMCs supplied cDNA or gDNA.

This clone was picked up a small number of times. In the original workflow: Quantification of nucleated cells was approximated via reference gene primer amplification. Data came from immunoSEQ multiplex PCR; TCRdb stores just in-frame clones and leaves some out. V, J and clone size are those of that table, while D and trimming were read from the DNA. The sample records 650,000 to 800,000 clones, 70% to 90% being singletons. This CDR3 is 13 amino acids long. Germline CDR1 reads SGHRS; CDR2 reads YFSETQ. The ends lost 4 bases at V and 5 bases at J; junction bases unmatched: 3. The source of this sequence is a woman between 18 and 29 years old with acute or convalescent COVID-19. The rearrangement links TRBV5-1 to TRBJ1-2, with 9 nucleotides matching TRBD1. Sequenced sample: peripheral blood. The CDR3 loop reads CASSRTGDYGYTF. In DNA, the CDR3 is TGCGCCAGCAGCCGGACAGGGGATTATGGCTACACCTTC.